The clone carrying this TCR beta chain was counted ten times or more. After the first PCR, alpha and beta chain libraries were processed separately. Cells stained for CD3, CD4, CD8, CD45RA and CD27 were sorted into four subsets. This sample was taken from a study of naive and memory T cell subsets. An equimolar mix of two oligonucleotides served as the beta constant-region primer for TRBC1 and TRBC2. Ligation attached a single-stranded oligonucleotide with a 12-nucleotide UMI and the SP2 primer to the cDNA 3' end. Four rounds of PCR amplified the ligated cDNA using nested alpha and beta constant-region primers plus SP2. TCRdb used MiXCR to reprocess the UMI-ligation and nested PCR reads, holding one entry per CDR3 protein. The sample holds under 100,000 distinct CDR3 sequences; 5.5% to 8.5% are singletons and the top ten take roughly 1.5%. This CDR3 is built from 15 residues. V lost 6 bases, J lost 4 bases, and 17 bases lay in between. CDR1 and CDR2 (germline): MDHEN, SYDVKM.

The sample was central memory CD4+ T cells from blood. This clonotype was obtained from a human donor in good health. The genes are TRBV28 and TRBJ2-3; TRBD2 is a possible D gene (5 bases). The CDR3 loop reads CASRISGSGADTQYF. The CDR3 DNA sequence: TGTGCCAGCAGAATAAGCGGTTCCGGGGCAGATACGCAGTATTTT.